The clone carrying this T cell receptor beta chain has just a few counts. As yet, its antigen is unknown. Produced via immunoSEQ multiplex PCR; TCRdb's table is partial and in-frame only. Of fewer than 400,000 clones in the sample, about 64% were seen once. This entry belongs to a study of cytotoxic CD8 clonotypes in ibrutinib-treated CLL. The CDR3 length is 13 residues. Looked up from germline, CDR1 is MNHNY and CDR2 is SVGAGI (reference sequence). Between the trimmed V and J ends, which lost 10 bases and 2 bases, there was a span of 14 bases. Study-wide results and limits: At ibrutinib response, clonality increased, and at progression it declined back toward baseline.

This receptor was taken from a human donor with chronic lymphocytic leukemia. The chain links TRBV6-6 to TRBJ1-2; D unresolved. Material: PBMCs, obtained after 36 months of ibrutinib treatment. CDR3 sequence: CATPRALNYGYTF. CDR3 bases: TGTGCCACCCCGAGGGCTTTAAACTATGGCTACACCTTC.